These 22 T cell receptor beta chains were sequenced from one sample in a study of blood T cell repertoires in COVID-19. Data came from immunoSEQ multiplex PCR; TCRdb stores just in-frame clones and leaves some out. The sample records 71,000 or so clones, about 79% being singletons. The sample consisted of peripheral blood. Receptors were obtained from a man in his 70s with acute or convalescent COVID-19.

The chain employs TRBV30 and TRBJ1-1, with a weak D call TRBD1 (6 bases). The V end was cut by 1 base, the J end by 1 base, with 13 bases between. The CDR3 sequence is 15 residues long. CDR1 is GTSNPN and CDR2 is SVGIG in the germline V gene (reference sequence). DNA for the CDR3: TGTGCCTGGAGTGAGGGAGTCAGGGGGAACACTGAAGCTTTCTTT. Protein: CAWSEGVRGNTEAFF.

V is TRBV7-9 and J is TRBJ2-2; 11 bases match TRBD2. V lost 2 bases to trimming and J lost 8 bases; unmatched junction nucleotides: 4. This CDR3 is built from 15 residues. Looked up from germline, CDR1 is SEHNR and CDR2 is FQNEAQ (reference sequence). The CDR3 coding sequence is TGTGCCAGCAGCTTACTAGCGGGAGGCCCGGGGGAGCTGTTTTTT. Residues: CASSLLAGGPGELFF.

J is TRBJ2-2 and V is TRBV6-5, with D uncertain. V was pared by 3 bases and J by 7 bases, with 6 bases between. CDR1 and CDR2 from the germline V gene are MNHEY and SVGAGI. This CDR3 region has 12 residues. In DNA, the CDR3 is TGTGCCAGCAGTTATCGGGTCGGGGAGCTGTTTTTT. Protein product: CASSYRVGELFF.

In DNA form, the CDR3 reads TGTGCCACCAGCAGGGGCGTGGGCCCGAACACCGGGGAGCTGTTTTTT. Translation: CATSRGVGPNTGELFF. V and J are TRBV15 and TRBJ2-2; unclear D gene. Germline V CDR1 and CDR2: LNHNV, YYDKDF (reference sequence). The CDR3 is 16 residues long. V dropped 3 bases and J dropped 0 bases, with 11 bases sitting between them.

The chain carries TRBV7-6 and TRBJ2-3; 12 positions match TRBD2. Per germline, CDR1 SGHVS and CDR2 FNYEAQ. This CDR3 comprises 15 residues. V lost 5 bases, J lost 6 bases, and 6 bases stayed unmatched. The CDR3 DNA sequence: TGTGCCAGCAGCCCTAGCGGGAGGGCCTATGATACGCAGTATTTT. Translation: CASSPSGRAYDTQYF. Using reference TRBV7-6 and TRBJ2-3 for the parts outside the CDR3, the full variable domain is GAGVSQSPRYKVTKRGQDVALRCDPISGHVSLYWYRQALGQGPEFLTYFNYEAQQDKSGLPNDRFSAERPEGSISTLTIQRTEQRDSAMYRCASSPSGRAYDTQYFGPGTRLTVL.

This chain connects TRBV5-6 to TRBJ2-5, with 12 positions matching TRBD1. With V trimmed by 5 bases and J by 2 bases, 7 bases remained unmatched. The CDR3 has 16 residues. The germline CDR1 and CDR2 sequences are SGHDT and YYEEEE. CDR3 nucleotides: TGTGCCAGCAGACCAGGGACAGGGGGCCGACAAGAGACCCAGTACTTC. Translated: CASRPGTGGRQETQYF. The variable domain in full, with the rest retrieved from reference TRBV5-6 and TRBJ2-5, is DAGVTQSPTHLIKTRGQQVTLRCSPKSGHDTVSWYQQALGQGPQFIFQYYEEEERQRGNFPDRFSGHQFPNYSSELNVNALLLGDSALYLCASRPGTGGRQETQYFGPGTRLLVL.

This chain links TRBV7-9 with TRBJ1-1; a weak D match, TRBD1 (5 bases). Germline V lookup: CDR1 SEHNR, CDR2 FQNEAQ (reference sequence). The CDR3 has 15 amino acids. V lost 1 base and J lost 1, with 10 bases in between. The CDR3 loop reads CASSLEGVGNTEAFF. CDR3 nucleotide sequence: TGTGCCAGCAGCTTAGAAGGGGTGGGGAACACTGAAGCTTTCTTT.

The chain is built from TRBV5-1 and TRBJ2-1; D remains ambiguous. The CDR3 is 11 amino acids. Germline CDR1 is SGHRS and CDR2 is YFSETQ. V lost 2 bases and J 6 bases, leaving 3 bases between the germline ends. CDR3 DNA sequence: TGCGCCAGCAGCTTCGGCAATGAGCAGTTCTTC. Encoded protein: CASSFGNEQFF.

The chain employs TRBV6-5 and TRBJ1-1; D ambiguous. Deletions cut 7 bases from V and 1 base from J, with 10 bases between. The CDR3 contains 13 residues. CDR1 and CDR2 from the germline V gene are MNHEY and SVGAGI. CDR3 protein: CASTSTANTEAFF. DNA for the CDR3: TGTGCCAGCACGTCAACAGCGAACACTGAAGCTTTCTTT.

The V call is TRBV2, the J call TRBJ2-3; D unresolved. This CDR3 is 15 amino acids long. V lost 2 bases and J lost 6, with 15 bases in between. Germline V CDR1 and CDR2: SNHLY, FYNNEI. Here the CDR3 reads CASSELSIRSDTQYF. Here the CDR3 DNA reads TGTGCCAGCAGTGAACTATCTATTCGTAGCGATACGCAGTATTTT.

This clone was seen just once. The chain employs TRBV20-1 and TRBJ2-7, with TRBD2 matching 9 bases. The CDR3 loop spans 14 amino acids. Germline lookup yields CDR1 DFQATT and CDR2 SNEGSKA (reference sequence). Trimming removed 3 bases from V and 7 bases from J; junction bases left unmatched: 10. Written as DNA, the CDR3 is TGCAGTGCTAGTAGGCGGGAGGGCCCTCTGGAGCAGTACTTC. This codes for CSASRREGPLEQYF.

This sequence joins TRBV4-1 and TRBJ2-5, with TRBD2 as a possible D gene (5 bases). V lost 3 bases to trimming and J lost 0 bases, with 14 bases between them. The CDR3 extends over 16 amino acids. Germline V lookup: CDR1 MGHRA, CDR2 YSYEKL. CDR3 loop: CASSHADRADQETQYF. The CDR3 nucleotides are TGCGCCAGCAGCCACGCTGACCGAGCGGACCAAGAGACCCAGTACTTC.

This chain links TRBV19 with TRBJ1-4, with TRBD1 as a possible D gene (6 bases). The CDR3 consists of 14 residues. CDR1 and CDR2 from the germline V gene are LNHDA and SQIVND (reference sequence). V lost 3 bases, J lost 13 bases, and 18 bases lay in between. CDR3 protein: CASSIRTATMVLFF. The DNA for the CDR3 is TGTGCCAGTAGTATTCGGACAGCCACCATGGTACTGTTTTTT.

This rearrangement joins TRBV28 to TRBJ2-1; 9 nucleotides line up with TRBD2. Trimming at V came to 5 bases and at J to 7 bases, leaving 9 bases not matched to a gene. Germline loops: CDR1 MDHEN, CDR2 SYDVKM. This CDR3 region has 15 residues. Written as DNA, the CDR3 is TGTGCCAGCAGTCTGCCTAGCGGGGATCTAAATGAGCAGTTCTTC. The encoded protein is CASSLPSGDLNEQFF.

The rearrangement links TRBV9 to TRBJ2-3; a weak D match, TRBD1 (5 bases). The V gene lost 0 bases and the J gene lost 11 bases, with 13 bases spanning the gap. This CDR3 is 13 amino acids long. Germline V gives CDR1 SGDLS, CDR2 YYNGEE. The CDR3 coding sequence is TGTGCCAGCAGCGTAGATGGACAAAACCTGCAGTATTTT. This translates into CASSVDGQNLQYF.

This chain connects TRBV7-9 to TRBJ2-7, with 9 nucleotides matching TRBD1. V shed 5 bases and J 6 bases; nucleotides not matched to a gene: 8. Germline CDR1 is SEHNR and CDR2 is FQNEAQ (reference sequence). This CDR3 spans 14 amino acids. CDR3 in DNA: TGTGCCAGCAGCCACTCCGGGACAGGGTTCGAGCAGTACTTC. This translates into CASSHSGTGFEQYF.

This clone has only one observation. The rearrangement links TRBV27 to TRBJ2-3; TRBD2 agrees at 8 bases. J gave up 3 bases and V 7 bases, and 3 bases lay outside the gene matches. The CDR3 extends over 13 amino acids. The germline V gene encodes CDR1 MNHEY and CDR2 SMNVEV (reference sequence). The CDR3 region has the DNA TGTGCCAGCATCGGGGGGGTAACAGATACGCAGTATTTT. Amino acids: CASIGGVTDTQYF.

The CDR3 nucleotides are TGTGCCAGTATACCAGGGGGTTCCCTCAAGGGGAGTGGCTACACCTTC. The encoded protein is CASIPGGSLKGSGYTF. This chain links TRBV19 with TRBJ1-2; 7 bases are shared with TRBD1. V lost 7 bases, J lost 7 bases, and 18 bases stayed unmatched. CDR1 is LNHDA, CDR2 SQIVND, per germline (reference sequence). The CDR3 length is 16 residues. Variable domain in full (rest from reference TRBV19 and TRBJ1-2): DGGITQSPKYLFRKEGQNVTLSCEQNLNHDAMYWYRQDPGQGLRLIYYSQIVNDFQKGDIAEGYSVSREKKESFPLTVTSAQKNPTAFYLCASIPGGSLKGSGYTFGSGTRLTVV.

CDR3 residues: CASSYPDRNGSSYNSPLHF. The CDR3 DNA reads as TGTGCCAGCAGTTATCCCGACAGGAATGGAAGCTCCTATAATTCACCCCTCCACTTT. V and J are TRBV6-2 or TRBV6-3 and TRBJ1-6, with D possibly being TRBD1 (6 bases). CDR1 and CDR2 from the germline V gene are MNHEY and SVGEGT. CDR3 size: 19 residues. V gave up 3 bases and J gave up 0 bases, with 18 bases separating them.

The CDR3 loop reads CASSRDRQNEQFF. Here the CDR3 DNA reads TGTGCCAGCAGTAGGGATAGACAGAATGAGCAGTTCTTC. The genes are TRBV2 and TRBJ2-1; maybe TRBD1 (5 bases). CDR3 length: 13 amino acids. V lost 5 bases and J lost 7, with 12 bases in between. The germline V gene encodes CDR1 SNHLY and CDR2 FYNNEI.

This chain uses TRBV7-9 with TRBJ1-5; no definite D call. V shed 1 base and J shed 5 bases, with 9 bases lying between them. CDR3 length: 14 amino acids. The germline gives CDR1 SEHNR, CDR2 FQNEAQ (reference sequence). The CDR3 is CASSLGGLHQPQHF. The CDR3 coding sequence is TGTGCCAGCAGCTTAGGCGGGCTCCATCAGCCCCAGCATTTT.

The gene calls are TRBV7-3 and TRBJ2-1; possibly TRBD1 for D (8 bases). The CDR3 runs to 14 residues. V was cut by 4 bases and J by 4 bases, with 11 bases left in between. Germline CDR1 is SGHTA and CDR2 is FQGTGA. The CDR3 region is CASSSQGGYNEQFF. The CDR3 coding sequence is TGTGCCAGCAGCTCACAGGGGGGGTACAATGAGCAGTTCTTC. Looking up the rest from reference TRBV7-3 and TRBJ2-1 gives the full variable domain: GAGVSQTPSNKVTEKGKYVELRCDPISGHTALYWYRQSLGQGPEFLIYFQGTGAADDSGLPNDRFFAVRPEGSVSTLKIQRTERGDSAVYLCASSSQGGYNEQFFGPGTRLTVL.